This T cell receptor (beta chain) is drawn from a study of blood T cell repertoires in COVID-19. Clones were sequenced by immunoSEQ multiplex PCR, and TCRdb holds only the in-frame ones, with some missing. Of roughly 50,000 clones detected, 86% appear once; the ten largest clones hold approximately 2%. V dropped 0 bases and J dropped 9; count of bases not matched to a gene: 4. The CDR3 length is 13 residues. Germline CDR1 GTSNPN, CDR2 SVGIG (reference sequence). The chain links TRBV30 to TRBJ2-1; 8 nucleotides match TRBD2. The receptor's source is a woman aged 60 to 75 with acute or convalescent COVID-19. The sample taken for sequencing was peripheral blood. CDR3 nucleotides: TGTGCCTGGAGTGTCGGGGGGGTGGGTGAGCAGTTCTTC. Its translation: CAWSVGGVGEQFF.